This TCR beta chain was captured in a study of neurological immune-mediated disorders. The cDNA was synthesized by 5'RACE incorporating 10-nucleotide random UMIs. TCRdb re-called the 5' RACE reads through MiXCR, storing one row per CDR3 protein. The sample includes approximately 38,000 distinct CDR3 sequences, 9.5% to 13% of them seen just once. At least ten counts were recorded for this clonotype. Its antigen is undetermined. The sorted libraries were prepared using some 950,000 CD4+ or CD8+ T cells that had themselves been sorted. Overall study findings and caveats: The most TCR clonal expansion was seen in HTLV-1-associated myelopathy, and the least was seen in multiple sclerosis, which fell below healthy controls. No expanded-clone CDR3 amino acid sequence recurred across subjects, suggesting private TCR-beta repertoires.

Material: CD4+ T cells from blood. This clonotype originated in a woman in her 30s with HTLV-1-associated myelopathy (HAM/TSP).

As DNA, the CDR3 is TGCGCCAGCAGCCTCGACAGGGGAAGAACTGAAAAACTGTTTTTT. Translation gives CASSLDRGRTEKLFF. The rearrangement joins TRBV4-1 to TRBJ1-4; 8 bases agree with TRBD1. Trimming at V came to 4 bases and at J to 7 bases, leaving 8 bases not matched to a gene. This CDR3 has 15 amino acids. Germline V gene lookup returns CDR1 MGHRA and CDR2 YSYEKL.